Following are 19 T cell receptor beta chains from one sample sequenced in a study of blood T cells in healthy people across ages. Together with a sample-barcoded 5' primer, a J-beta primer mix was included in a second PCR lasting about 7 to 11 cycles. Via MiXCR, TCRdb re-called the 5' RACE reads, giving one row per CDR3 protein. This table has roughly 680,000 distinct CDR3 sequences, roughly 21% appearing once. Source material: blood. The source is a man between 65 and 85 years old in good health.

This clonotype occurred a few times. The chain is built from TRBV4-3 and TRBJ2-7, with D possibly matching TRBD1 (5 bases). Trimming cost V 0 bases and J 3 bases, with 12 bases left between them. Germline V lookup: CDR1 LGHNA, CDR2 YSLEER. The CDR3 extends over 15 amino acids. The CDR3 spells CASSQEYWTLYEQYF. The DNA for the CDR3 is TGCGCCAGCAGCCAAGAGTATTGGACACTCTACGAGCAGTACTTC.

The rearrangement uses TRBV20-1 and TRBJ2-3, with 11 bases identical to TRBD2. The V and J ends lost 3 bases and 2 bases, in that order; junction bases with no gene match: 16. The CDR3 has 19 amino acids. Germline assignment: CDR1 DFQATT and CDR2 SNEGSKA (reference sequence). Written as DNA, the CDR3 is TGCAGTGCTAGTAGGCCGACAGGGGATAGCGGGAGGGTCACAGATACGCAGTATTTT. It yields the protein CSASRPTGDSGRVTDTQYF.

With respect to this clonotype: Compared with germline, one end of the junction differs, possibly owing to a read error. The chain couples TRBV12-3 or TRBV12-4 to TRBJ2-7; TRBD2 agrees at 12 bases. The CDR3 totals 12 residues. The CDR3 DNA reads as TGTGCCAGCAGTCTAGCGGGAGGGCAGCAGTACTTC. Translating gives CASSLAGGQQYF.

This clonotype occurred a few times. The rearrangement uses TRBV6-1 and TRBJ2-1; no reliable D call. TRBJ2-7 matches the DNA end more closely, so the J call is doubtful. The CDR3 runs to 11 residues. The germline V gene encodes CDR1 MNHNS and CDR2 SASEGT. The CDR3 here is CASSDPWEQYF. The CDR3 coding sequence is TGTGCCAGCAGTGATCCTTGGGAGCAGTACTTC.

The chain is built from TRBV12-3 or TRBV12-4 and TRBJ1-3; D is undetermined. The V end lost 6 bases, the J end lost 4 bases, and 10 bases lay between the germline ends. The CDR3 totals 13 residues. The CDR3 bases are TGTGCCAGCAGCCGCGACGTGGGAAACACCATATATTTT. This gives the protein CASSRDVGNTIYF.

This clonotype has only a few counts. CDR3 bases: TGTGCCAGCAAGACAGATACTAATCAGCCCCAGCATTTT. As protein: CASKTDTNQPQHF. This sequence joins TRBV28 and TRBJ1-5; weak D call: TRBD1 (5 bases). The CDR3 has 13 residues. In germline, CDR1 is MDHEN, CDR2 SYDVKM. The V gene lost 7 bases and the J gene lost 4 bases, with 11 bases spanning the gap.

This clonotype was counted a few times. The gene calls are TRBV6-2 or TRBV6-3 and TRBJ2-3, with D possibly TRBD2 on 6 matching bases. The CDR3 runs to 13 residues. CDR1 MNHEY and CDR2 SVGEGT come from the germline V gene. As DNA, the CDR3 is TGTGCTGTCAGGGAGGTTGGTGGAGATACGCAGTATTTT. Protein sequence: CAVREVGGDTQYF.

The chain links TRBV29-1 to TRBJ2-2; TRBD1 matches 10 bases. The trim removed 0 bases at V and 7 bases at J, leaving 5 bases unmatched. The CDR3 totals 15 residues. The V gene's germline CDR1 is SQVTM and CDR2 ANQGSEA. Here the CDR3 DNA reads TGCAGCGTTGAAGATCCCGGGACAGGGGTCGGGGAGCTGTTTTTT. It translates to CSVEDPGTGVGELFF.

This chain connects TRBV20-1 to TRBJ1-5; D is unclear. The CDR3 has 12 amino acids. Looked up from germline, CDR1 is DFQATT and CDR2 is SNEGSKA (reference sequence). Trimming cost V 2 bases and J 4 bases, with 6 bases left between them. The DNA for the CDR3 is TGCAGTGCTAGACTTAAAAATCAGCCCCAGCATTTT. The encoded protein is CSARLKNQPQHF.

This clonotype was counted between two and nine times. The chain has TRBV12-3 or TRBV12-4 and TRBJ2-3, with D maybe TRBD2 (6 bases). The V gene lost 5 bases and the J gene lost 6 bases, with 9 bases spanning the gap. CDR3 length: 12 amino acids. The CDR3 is CASSPAGDTQYF. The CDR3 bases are TGTGCCAGCAGTCCCGCGGGGGATACGCAGTATTTT.

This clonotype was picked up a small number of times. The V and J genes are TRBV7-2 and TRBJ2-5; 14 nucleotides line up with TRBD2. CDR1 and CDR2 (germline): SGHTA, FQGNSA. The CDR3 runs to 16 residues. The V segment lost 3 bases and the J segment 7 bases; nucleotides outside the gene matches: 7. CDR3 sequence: CASSLGLAGAGGTQYF. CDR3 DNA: TGTGCCAGCAGCTTGGGACTAGCGGGAGCCGGAGGGACCCAGTACTTC.

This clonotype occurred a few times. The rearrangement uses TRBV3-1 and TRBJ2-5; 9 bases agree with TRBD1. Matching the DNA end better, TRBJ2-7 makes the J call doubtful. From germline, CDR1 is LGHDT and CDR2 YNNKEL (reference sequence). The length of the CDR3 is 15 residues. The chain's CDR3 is CASSQDRGQGYEQYF. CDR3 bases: TGTGCCAGCAGCCAAGATAGGGGACAGGGTTACGAGCAGTACTTC.

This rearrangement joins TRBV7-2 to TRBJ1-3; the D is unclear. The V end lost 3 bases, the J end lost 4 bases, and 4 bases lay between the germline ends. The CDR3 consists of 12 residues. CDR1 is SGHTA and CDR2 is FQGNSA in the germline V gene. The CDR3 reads CASSFEGNTIYF. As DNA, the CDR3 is TGTGCCAGCAGCTTCGAGGGAAACACCATATATTTT.

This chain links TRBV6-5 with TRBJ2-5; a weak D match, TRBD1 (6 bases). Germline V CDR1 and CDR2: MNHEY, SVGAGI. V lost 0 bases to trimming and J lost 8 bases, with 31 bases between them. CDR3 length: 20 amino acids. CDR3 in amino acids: CASSYSIGPGQPRAKRTQYF. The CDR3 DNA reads TGTGCCAGCAGTTACTCGATAGGCCCTGGACAGCCAAGAGCGAAGAGAACCCAGTACTTC.

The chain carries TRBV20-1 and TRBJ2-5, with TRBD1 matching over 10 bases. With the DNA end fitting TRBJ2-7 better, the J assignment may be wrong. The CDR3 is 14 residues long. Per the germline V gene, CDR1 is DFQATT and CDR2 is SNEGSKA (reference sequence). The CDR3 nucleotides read TGCAGTGCCTTCCTGGGACAGGGGTCCTACGAGCAGTACTTC. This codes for CSAFLGQGSYEQYF.

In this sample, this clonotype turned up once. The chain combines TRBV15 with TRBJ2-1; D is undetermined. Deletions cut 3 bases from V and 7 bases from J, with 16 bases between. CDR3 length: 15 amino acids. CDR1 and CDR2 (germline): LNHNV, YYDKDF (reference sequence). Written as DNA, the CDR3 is TGTGCCACCAGCAGGGACCGGAGCAGTCATAATGAGCAGTTCTTC. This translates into CATSRDRSSHNEQFF.

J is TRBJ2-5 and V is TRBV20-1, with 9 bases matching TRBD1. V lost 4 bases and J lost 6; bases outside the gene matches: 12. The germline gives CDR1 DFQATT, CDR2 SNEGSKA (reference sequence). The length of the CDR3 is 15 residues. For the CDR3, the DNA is TGCAGTGCTACGATACGGGGACAGGGCGGAAAGACCCAGTACTTC. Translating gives CSATIRGQGGKTQYF.

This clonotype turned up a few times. Here the CDR3 DNA reads TGTGCCAGCAGTGTAGTCTACGAGCAGTACTTC. It is translated as CASSVVYEQYF. The genes are TRBV6-1 and TRBJ2-7, with unresolved D. CDR3 length: 11 residues. V was pared by 4 bases and J by 3 bases, with 4 bases between. Germline V gene data show CDR1 as MNHNS and CDR2 as SASEGT.

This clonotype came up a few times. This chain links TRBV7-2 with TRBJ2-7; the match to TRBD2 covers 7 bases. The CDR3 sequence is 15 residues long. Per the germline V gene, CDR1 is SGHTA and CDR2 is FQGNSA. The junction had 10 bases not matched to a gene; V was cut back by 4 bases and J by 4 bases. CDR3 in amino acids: CASSSRAGTQYEQYF. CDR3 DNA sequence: TGTGCCAGCAGCTCCCGAGCGGGGACCCAATACGAGCAGTACTTC.